The rows below give T cell receptor beta chains drawn from one sample of a study of T cells in tumors after PD-1 blockade. Clones were sequenced by immunoSEQ multiplex PCR, and TCRdb holds only the in-frame ones, with some missing. The sample carries about 59,000 clones, about 82% recorded once. The sample consisted of PBMCs, taken before anti-PD-1 treatment. These receptors were obtained from a human donor with basal cell carcinoma. CDR3s include the opening cysteine and the closing phenylalanine or tryptophan. Each record gives: CDR3 protein, CDR3 DNA, J gene, D gene, V gene, CDR3 length, clone size. The D gene is left open where the match is weak. The size field is filled for only some rows; it gives once, few, many or a size class.

CDR3 protein: CASSYRRSSGNTIYF; CDR3 DNA: TGTGCCAGCAGTTATAGGCGGAGCTCTGGAAACACCATATATTTT; J gene: TRBJ1-3; D gene: -; V gene: TRBV6-5; CDR3 length: 15; clone size: -
CDR3 protein: CSVEGPNEQFF; CDR3 DNA: TGCAGCGTTGAAGGACCCAATGAGCAGTTCTTC; J gene: TRBJ2-1; D gene: -; V gene: TRBV29-1; CDR3 length: 11; clone size: -
CDR3 protein: CASSASSGANVLTF; CDR3 DNA: TGTGCCAGCAGTGCTAGCTCCGGGGCCAACGTCCTGACTTTC; J gene: TRBJ2-6; D gene: -; V gene: TRBV2; CDR3 length: 14; clone size: -
CDR3 protein: CSVRQTDTQYF; CDR3 DNA: TGCAGCGTTAGACAAACAGATACGCAGTATTTT; J gene: TRBJ2-3; D gene: -; V gene: TRBV29-1; CDR3 length: 11; clone size: -
CDR3 protein: CSASIFGEAFF; CDR3 DNA: TGCAGTGCTAGCATTTTCGGTGAAGCTTTCTTT; J gene: TRBJ1-1; D gene: -; V gene: TRBV20-1; CDR3 length: 11; clone size: once
CDR3 protein: CASSDGAVGVAEAFF; CDR3 DNA: TGCGCCAGCAGCGACGGCGCCGTGGGGGTGGCTGAAGCTTTCTTT; J gene: TRBJ1-1; D gene: -; V gene: TRBV5-1; CDR3 length: 15; clone size: few
CDR3 protein: CASSGPLSTDTQYF; CDR3 DNA: TGCGCCAGCAGCGGACCCCTTAGCACAGATACGCAGTATTTT; J gene: TRBJ2-3; D gene: -; V gene: TRBV5-1; CDR3 length: 14; clone size: -
CDR3 protein: CASSLGENTEAFF; CDR3 DNA: TGTGCCAGCAGCTTAGGGGAGAACACTGAAGCTTTCTTT; J gene: TRBJ1-1; D gene: -; V gene: TRBV11-3; CDR3 length: 13; clone size: -
CDR3 protein: CASSPTTDRSSYNEQFF; CDR3 DNA: TGTGCCAGCAGTCCAACCACGGACAGAAGCTCCTACAATGAGCAGTTCTTC; J gene: TRBJ2-1; D gene: -; V gene: TRBV7-3; CDR3 length: 17; clone size: -
CDR3 protein: CASSARLAGVSYNEQFF; CDR3 DNA: TGTGCCAGCAGCGCGAGACTAGCGGGGGTTTCCTACAATGAGCAGTTCTTC; J gene: TRBJ2-1; D gene: TRBD2; V gene: TRBV5-6; CDR3 length: 17; clone size: few
CDR3 protein: CASSQDKLGRYGYTF; CDR3 DNA: TGTGCCAGCAGCCAAGATAAGTTGGGGAGATATGGCTACACCTTC; J gene: TRBJ1-2; D gene: -; V gene: TRBV3-1/TRBV3-2; CDR3 length: 15; clone size: few
CDR3 protein: CASSPRTSGAYNEQFF; CDR3 DNA: TGCGCCAGCAGCCCCCGGACTAGCGGCGCCTACAATGAGCAGTTCTTC; J gene: TRBJ2-1; D gene: TRBD2; V gene: TRBV5-1; CDR3 length: 16; clone size: -
CDR3 protein: CASSPGTFSNQPQHF; CDR3 DNA: TGTGCCAGCAGTCCCGGGACTTTTAGCAATCAGCCCCAGCATTTT; J gene: TRBJ1-5; D gene: -; V gene: TRBV2; CDR3 length: 15; clone size: -
CDR3 protein: CASSLNTGGHGYTF; CDR3 DNA: TGTGCCAGTAGTCTGAATACAGGGGGCCATGGCTACACCTTC; J gene: TRBJ1-2; D gene: TRBD1; V gene: TRBV19; CDR3 length: 14; clone size: -
CDR3 protein: CASSLHSLVGQAYEQYF; CDR3 DNA: TGTGCCAGCAGCCTTCACTCATTAGTGGGACAGGCCTACGAGCAGTACTTC; J gene: TRBJ2-7; D gene: TRBD1; V gene: TRBV3-1/TRBV3-2; CDR3 length: 17; clone size: -
CDR3 protein: CASSFGTPPRTDTQYF; CDR3 DNA: TGTGCCAGCAGTTTTGGGACACCCCCTCGCACAGATACGCAGTATTTT; J gene: TRBJ2-3; D gene: -; V gene: TRBV27; CDR3 length: 16; clone size: -
CDR3 protein: CSATAGGYTF; CDR3 DNA: TGCAGTGCCACGGCCGGGGGCTACACCTTC; J gene: TRBJ1-2; D gene: -; V gene: TRBV20-1; CDR3 length: 10; clone size: -
CDR3 protein: CASSQDLTDSRFSPLHF; CDR3 DNA: TGTGCCAGCAGCCAAGATCTAACGGACAGCCGTTTCTCACCCCTCCACTTT; J gene: TRBJ1-6; D gene: -; V gene: TRBV4-2; CDR3 length: 17; clone size: -
CDR3 protein: CASSAGTNSPLHF; CDR3 DNA: TGTGCCAGCAGCGCCGGGACTAATTCACCCCTCCACTTT; J gene: TRBJ1-6; D gene: -; V gene: TRBV7-9; CDR3 length: 13; clone size: -
CDR3 protein: CASSHAREGGQPQHF; CDR3 DNA: TGCGCCAGCAGCCACGCCAGGGAGGGTGGTCAGCCCCAGCATTTT; J gene: TRBJ1-5; D gene: -; V gene: TRBV4-1; CDR3 length: 15; clone size: -
CDR3 protein: CASRPWGISTDTQYF; CDR3 DNA: TGTGCCAGCAGACCATGGGGGATTAGCACAGATACGCAGTATTTT; J gene: TRBJ2-3; D gene: -; V gene: TRBV6-6; CDR3 length: 15; clone size: -
CDR3 protein: CASSRDGANVLTF; CDR3 DNA: TGCGCCAGCAGCCGTGATGGGGCCAACGTCCTGACTTTC; J gene: TRBJ2-6; D gene: -; V gene: TRBV5-1; CDR3 length: 13; clone size: -
CDR3 protein: CASRSQGAYGYTF; CDR3 DNA: TGTGCCAGCAGATCACAGGGAGCCTATGGCTACACCTTC; J gene: TRBJ1-2; D gene: -; V gene: TRBV12-3/TRBV12-4; CDR3 length: 13; clone size: once
CDR3 protein: CASSRGRTNYGYTF; CDR3 DNA: TGTGCCAGCAGCAGGGGACGGACCAACTATGGCTACACCTTC; J gene: TRBJ1-2; D gene: -; V gene: TRBV5-8; CDR3 length: 14; clone size: -
CDR3 protein: CAWMRPLGNEQYF; CDR3 DNA: TGTGCCTGGATGCGGCCCCTCGGCAACGAGCAGTACTTC; J gene: TRBJ2-7; D gene: -; V gene: TRBV30; CDR3 length: 13; clone size: -
CDR3 protein: CAISLGREGSPLHF; CDR3 DNA: TGTGCCATCAGCCTCGGACGGGAGGGTTCACCCCTCCACTTT; J gene: TRBJ1-6; D gene: -; V gene: TRBV10-3; CDR3 length: 14; clone size: -
CDR3 protein: CASSWNTGELFF; CDR3 DNA: TGTGCCAGCAGCTGGAACACCGGGGAGCTGTTTTTT; J gene: TRBJ2-2; D gene: -; V gene: TRBV14; CDR3 length: 12; clone size: -
CDR3 protein: CASSVPGQGRDNYGYTF; CDR3 DNA: TGTGCCAGCAGTGTCCCGGGACAGGGGCGAGATAACTATGGCTACACCTTC; J gene: TRBJ1-2; D gene: TRBD1; V gene: TRBV2; CDR3 length: 17; clone size: few
CDR3 protein: CASSLAGGGETQYF; CDR3 DNA: TGTGCCAGCAGCTTGGCGGGGGGAGGGGAGACCCAGTACTTC; J gene: TRBJ2-5; D gene: TRBD2; V gene: TRBV11-3; CDR3 length: 14; clone size: -
CDR3 protein: CATSTGGSNQPQHF; CDR3 DNA: TGTGCCACCAGCACGGGAGGGAGCAATCAGCCCCAGCATTTT; J gene: TRBJ1-5; D gene: -; V gene: TRBV15; CDR3 length: 14; clone size: -
CDR3 protein: CASSLGTSQETQYF; CDR3 DNA: TGCGCCAGCAGCTTGGGGACTAGCCAAGAGACCCAGTACTTC; J gene: TRBJ2-5; D gene: TRBD2; V gene: TRBV5-1; CDR3 length: 14; clone size: -
CDR3 protein: CASSLVGVNTDTQYF; CDR3 DNA: TGTGCCAGCAGTTTAGTGGGGGTAAACACAGATACGCAGTATTTT; J gene: TRBJ2-3; D gene: -; V gene: TRBV27; CDR3 length: 15; clone size: -
CDR3 protein: CASSIGGGSDTQYF; CDR3 DNA: TGTGCCAGTAGTATCGGTGGGGGGTCAGATACGCAGTATTTT; J gene: TRBJ2-3; D gene: -; V gene: TRBV19; CDR3 length: 14; clone size: -
CDR3 protein: CASGLVGTGYEKLFF; CDR3 DNA: TGTGCTAGTGGTTTGGTTGGGACAGGGTATGAAAAACTGTTTTTT; J gene: TRBJ1-4; D gene: TRBD1; V gene: TRBV12-5; CDR3 length: 15; clone size: once
CDR3 protein: CASSDKGGGNSPLHF; CDR3 DNA: TGTGCCAGCAGCGATAAGGGAGGGGGTAATTCACCCCTCCACTTT; J gene: TRBJ1-6; D gene: -; V gene: TRBV9; CDR3 length: 15; clone size: once
CDR3 protein: CASTLQPYGYTF; CDR3 DNA: TGTGCCAGCACGCTACAGCCCTATGGCTACACCTTC; J gene: TRBJ1-2; D gene: -; V gene: TRBV2; CDR3 length: 12; clone size: -
CDR3 protein: CASSTGQSENTEAFF; CDR3 DNA: TGCGCCAGCAGCACCGGACAGAGTGAGAACACTGAAGCTTTCTTT; J gene: TRBJ1-1; D gene: -; V gene: TRBV5-1; CDR3 length: 15; clone size: -
CDR3 protein: CASRDGLGREKLFF; CDR3 DNA: TGTGCCAGCAGAGACGGGTTAGGTCGGGAAAAACTGTTTTTT; J gene: TRBJ1-4; D gene: -; V gene: TRBV2; CDR3 length: 14; clone size: -
CDR3 protein: CAIRERGGGVETQYF; CDR3 DNA: TGTGCCATCAGGGAGAGGGGGGGCGGGGTTGAGACCCAGTACTTC; J gene: TRBJ2-5; D gene: -; V gene: TRBV10-3; CDR3 length: 15; clone size: -
CDR3 protein: CASSDSSGGANEQFF; CDR3 DNA: TGTGCCAGCAGTGACTCTAGCGGGGGGGCCAATGAGCAGTTCTTC; J gene: TRBJ2-1; D gene: TRBD2; V gene: TRBV6-4; CDR3 length: 15; clone size: medium-sized
CDR3 protein: CASSNQGGGANVLTF; CDR3 DNA: TGTGCCAGCAGTAACCAGGGTGGTGGGGCCAACGTCCTGACTTTC; J gene: TRBJ2-6; D gene: -; V gene: TRBV7-9; CDR3 length: 15; clone size: -
CDR3 protein: CAWSVFRGETQYF; CDR3 DNA: TGTGCCTGGAGTGTATTTCGTGGAGAGACCCAGTACTTC; J gene: TRBJ2-5; D gene: -; V gene: TRBV30; CDR3 length: 13; clone size: -